Below, one T cell receptor (beta chain) is given with its context. With 4 bases clipped from V and 5 bases from J, the junction kept 10 bases outside the gene matches. The CDR3 totals 16 residues. The germline V gene has CDR1 MGHRA and CDR2 YSYEKL. The entry originates in a study of cytomegalovirus exposure and HLA in healthy donors. Vbeta (60) and Jbeta (13) primers were used in the PCR. Method: immunoSEQ multiplex PCR; TCRdb's copy keeps in-frame clones and lacks some. Of over 140,000 clones listed, just under 85% are singletons. This receptor was taken from a man aged 30-40 years in good health and CMV-seropositive. Sample: PBMCs. This rearrangement joins TRBV4-1 to TRBJ1-1; 10 bases agree with TRBD1. The CDR3: CASSRSLGQGLTEAFF. DNA for the CDR3: TGCGCCAGCAGCCGTTCCTTGGGACAGGGGCTAACTGAAGCTTTCTTT.